The subject of this entry is one TCR beta chain. Its antigen is undetermined. This sample is part of a study of shared clonotypes between healthy human individuals. TCRdb's copy holds only in-frame clones and misses some; the assay was immunoSEQ multiplex PCR. The sample consists of under 2.5 million clones, about 90% of them appearing once. Germline V gene lookup returns CDR1 SGHTA and CDR2 FQGNSA. This CDR3 comprises 16 residues. The V gene lost 6 bases and the J gene lost 4 bases, with 21 bases spanning the gap. General study points: On the whole, naive subsets had larger estimated richness than memory subsets had.

This TCR was recovered from a man in his late teens or twenties in good health. Some clones in this sample may be carry-over from other donors' samples. The chain combines TRBV7-2 with TRBJ1-1; D may be TRBD1 (6 bases). Sequencing was carried out using naive CD4+ T cells from PBMCs. Subset meaning: CD45RA+ positively selected. The CDR3 DNA follows: TGTGCCAGCAGGCCCCGGCGTGGGGGGCTGATCACTGAAGCTTTCTTT. It is translated as CASRPRRGGLITEAFF.